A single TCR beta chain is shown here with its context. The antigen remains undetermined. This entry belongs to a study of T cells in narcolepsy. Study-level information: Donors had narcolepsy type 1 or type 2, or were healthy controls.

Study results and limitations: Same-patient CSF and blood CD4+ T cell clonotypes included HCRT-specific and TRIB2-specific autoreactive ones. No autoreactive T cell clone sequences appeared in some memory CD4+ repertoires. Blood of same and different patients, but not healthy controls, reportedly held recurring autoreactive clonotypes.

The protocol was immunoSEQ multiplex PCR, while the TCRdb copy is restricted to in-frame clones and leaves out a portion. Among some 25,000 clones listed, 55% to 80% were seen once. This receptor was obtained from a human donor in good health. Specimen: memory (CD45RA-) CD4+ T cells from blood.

This chain's CDR3 is CASSAPTGLYGYTF. CDR3 coding DNA: TGTGCCAGCAGTGCCCCGACAGGCCTTTATGGCTACACCTTC. This chain links TRBV28 with TRBJ1-2; possibly TRBD1 for D (6 bases). This CDR3 spans 14 amino acids. CDR1 and CDR2 (germline): MDHEN, SYDVKM. The V and J ends lost 5 bases and 5 bases respectively, with 15 bases between them.